A selection of T cell receptor beta chains follows, all from one sample in a study of Ad26.COV2.S vaccination and SARS-CoV-2 variants. Data came from immunoSEQ multiplex PCR; TCRdb stores just in-frame clones and leaves some out. The sample records around 380,000 clones, about 85% being singletons. The starting material was peripheral blood, obtained in a trial of Ad26.COV2.S vaccine versus placebo. These receptors were collected from a person aged 18-60 years who received the Ad26.COV2.S COVID-19 vaccine or a placebo. Both conserved end residues are part of each CDR3. Fields, in order: V gene, D gene, J gene, clone size, CDR3 protein, CDR3 DNA. A D gene is named only where the DNA matches it firmly. Size is omitted from some rows. Given values are once, few, many or a class for expanded clones.

v_gene: TRBV6-6
d_gene: TRBD2
j_gene: TRBJ2-3
abundance: .
CDR3aa: CASSYTSGGQTDTQYF
CDR3nt: TGTGCCAGCAGTTACACTAGCGGGGGCCAGACAGATACGCAGTATTTT

v_gene: TRBV11-2
d_gene: .
j_gene: TRBJ1-1
abundance: .
CDR3aa: CASSFLGARMNTEAFF
CDR3nt: TGTGCCAGCAGCTTTCTCGGGGCGCGAATGAACACTGAAGCTTTCTTT

v_gene: TRBV10-2
d_gene: TRBD1
j_gene: TRBJ2-5
abundance: .
CDR3aa: CASSPGQGEVETQYF
CDR3nt: TGCGCCAGCAGTCCAGGACAGGGGGAGGTAGAGACCCAGTACTTC

v_gene: TRBV5-1
d_gene: .
j_gene: TRBJ2-5
abundance: .
CDR3aa: CASSRRGARETQYF
CDR3nt: TGCGCCAGCAGCCGGAGGGGGGCCAGGGAGACCCAGTACTTC

v_gene: TRBV29-1
d_gene: TRBD2
j_gene: TRBJ2-7
abundance: .
CDR3aa: CSVEEPGLAGDYEQYF
CDR3nt: TGCAGCGTTGAAGAGCCGGGACTAGCGGGGGACTACGAGCAGTACTTC

v_gene: TRBV11-2
d_gene: .
j_gene: TRBJ1-5
abundance: few
CDR3aa: CASSLGSGMKPQHF
CDR3nt: TGTGCCAGCAGCTTAGGGTCGGGGATGAAGCCCCAGCATTTT

v_gene: TRBV5-1
d_gene: .
j_gene: TRBJ1-1
abundance: .
CDR3aa: CASSLVSGGTEAFF
CDR3nt: TGCGCCAGCAGCTTGGTTTCTGGGGGCACTGAAGCTTTCTTT

v_gene: TRBV5-1
d_gene: TRBD2
j_gene: TRBJ2-3
abundance: .
CDR3aa: CASSSGLAGPTDTQYF
CDR3nt: TGCGCCAGCAGCTCGGGACTAGCGGGGCCCACAGATACGCAGTATTTT

v_gene: TRBV6-1
d_gene: .
j_gene: TRBJ2-6
abundance: .
CDR3aa: CASSEWDMGSAPGANVLTF
CDR3nt: TGTGCCAGCAGTGAATGGGACATGGGCAGCGCCCCTGGGGCCAACGTCCTGACTTTC

v_gene: TRBV5-1
d_gene: TRBD2
j_gene: TRBJ2-7
abundance: .
CDR3aa: CASSFSGGLSYEQYF
CDR3nt: TGCGCCAGCAGCTTTAGCGGGGGCCTCTCCTACGAGCAGTACTTC

v_gene: TRBV28
d_gene: TRBD2
j_gene: TRBJ2-7
abundance: .
CDR3aa: CASRPLAGDYEQYF
CDR3nt: TGTGCCAGCAGACCACTAGCGGGGGACTACGAGCAGTACTTC

v_gene: TRBV2
d_gene: TRBD2
j_gene: TRBJ2-5
abundance: .
CDR3aa: CASMPAGGLETQYF
CDR3nt: TGTGCCAGCATGCCAGCGGGGGGGCTGGAGACCCAGTACTTC

v_gene: TRBV21-1
d_gene: .
j_gene: TRBJ1-2
abundance: .
CDR3aa: CASRRGGYTF
CDR3nt: TGTGCCAGCAGAAGAGGGGGCTACACCTTC

v_gene: TRBV4-1
d_gene: .
j_gene: TRBJ1-3
abundance: .
CDR3aa: CASSQAGIGNTIYF
CDR3nt: TGCGCCAGCAGCCAAGCGGGGATTGGAAACACCATATATTTT

v_gene: TRBV6-5
d_gene: .
j_gene: TRBJ2-2
abundance: .
CDR3aa: CASSWRGPGELFF
CDR3nt: TGTGCCAGCAGTTGGAGGGGTCCCGGGGAGCTGTTTTTT

v_gene: TRBV11-2
d_gene: .
j_gene: TRBJ2-1
abundance: .
CDR3aa: CASSLLVNEQFF
CDR3nt: TGTGCCAGCAGCTTACTTGTAAATGAGCAGTTCTTC

v_gene: TRBV3-1/TRBV3-2
d_gene: TRBD1
j_gene: TRBJ2-7
abundance: .
CDR3aa: CASSQRDRKGEQYF
CDR3nt: TGTGCCAGCAGCCAGAGGGACAGGAAGGGCGAGCAGTACTTC

v_gene: TRBV27
d_gene: .
j_gene: TRBJ2-7
abundance: .
CDR3aa: CASAGRDYEQYF
CDR3nt: TGTGCCAGCGCGGGAAGGGACTACGAGCAGTACTTC

v_gene: TRBV27
d_gene: .
j_gene: TRBJ1-1
abundance: .
CDR3aa: CASSSQRGGRLYTEAFF
CDR3nt: TGTGCCAGCAGTTCGCAAAGGGGAGGGAGGTTATACACTGAAGCTTTCTTT

v_gene: TRBV18
d_gene: TRBD1
j_gene: TRBJ1-1
abundance: .
CDR3aa: CASSPRRDRGPPRHEAFF
CDR3nt: TGTGCCAGCTCACCACGAAGGGACAGGGGGCCTCCGAGGCACGAAGCTTTCTTT

v_gene: TRBV5-1
d_gene: TRBD2
j_gene: TRBJ2-1
abundance: .
CDR3aa: CASSLDGSGVNEQFF
CDR3nt: TGCGCCAGCAGCTTGGATGGTAGCGGGGTCAATGAGCAGTTCTTC

v_gene: TRBV7-2
d_gene: TRBD1
j_gene: TRBJ2-7
abundance: .
CDR3aa: CASSLEGTGKYEQYF
CDR3nt: TGTGCCAGCAGCTTAGAAGGGACAGGGAAGTACGAGCAGTACTTC

v_gene: TRBV6-5
d_gene: .
j_gene: TRBJ2-1
abundance: .
CDR3aa: CASSSTYNEQFF
CDR3nt: TGTGCCAGCAGCTCAACCTACAATGAGCAGTTCTTC

v_gene: TRBV19
d_gene: .
j_gene: TRBJ2-7
abundance: .
CDR3aa: CASSFKRVSYEQYF
CDR3nt: TGTGCCAGTAGTTTCAAGCGGGTCTCCTACGAGCAGTACTTC

v_gene: TRBV5-6
d_gene: .
j_gene: TRBJ1-1
abundance: .
CDR3aa: CASSRRTVNTEAFF
CDR3nt: TGTGCCAGCAGCCGGCGGACAGTTAACACTGAAGCTTTCTTT

v_gene: TRBV29-1
d_gene: .
j_gene: TRBJ1-5
abundance: .
CDR3aa: CSVLLDLNQPQHF
CDR3nt: TGCAGCGTCCTGCTGGACCTTAATCAGCCCCAGCATTTT

v_gene: TRBV10-1
d_gene: .
j_gene: TRBJ2-2
abundance: .
CDR3aa: CASSAVQGSGELFF
CDR3nt: TGCGCCAGCAGTGCGGTACAGGGTTCCGGGGAGCTGTTTTTT

v_gene: TRBV7-2
d_gene: .
j_gene: TRBJ1-2
abundance: .
CDR3aa: CASSLYDTGQSGYTF
CDR3nt: TGTGCCAGCAGCTTATACGACACAGGGCAAAGCGGCTACACCTTC

v_gene: TRBV7-9
d_gene: .
j_gene: TRBJ2-3
abundance: .
CDR3aa: CASSLWVDTQYF
CDR3nt: TGTGCCAGCAGCTTATGGGTAGATACGCAGTATTTT

v_gene: TRBV5-1
d_gene: .
j_gene: TRBJ2-6
abundance: .
CDR3aa: CASSLEPSGANVLTF
CDR3nt: TGCGCCAGCAGCTTGGAACCCTCTGGGGCCAACGTCCTGACTTTC

v_gene: TRBV4-1
d_gene: .
j_gene: TRBJ1-1
abundance: .
CDR3aa: CASSQWGTGSMNTEAFF
CDR3nt: TGCGCCAGCAGCCAATGGGGAACGGGATCTATGAACACTGAAGCTTTCTTT

v_gene: TRBV19
d_gene: TRBD1
j_gene: TRBJ1-1
abundance: .
CDR3aa: CASVDRGNTEAFF
CDR3nt: TGTGCCAGTGTGGACAGGGGGAACACTGAAGCTTTCTTT

v_gene: TRBV5-1
d_gene: .
j_gene: TRBJ1-1
abundance: .
CDR3aa: CASSFGVDTEAFF
CDR3nt: TGCGCCAGCAGCTTTGGTGTGGACACTGAAGCTTTCTTT

v_gene: TRBV30
d_gene: .
j_gene: TRBJ1-3
abundance: .
CDR3aa: CAWRHSSGNTIYF
CDR3nt: TGTGCCTGGAGGCATTCCTCTGGAAACACCATATATTTT

v_gene: TRBV6-5
d_gene: .
j_gene: TRBJ1-2
abundance: .
CDR3aa: CASSYSRGGSYGYTF
CDR3nt: TGTGCCAGCAGTTACTCAAGAGGCGGCTCCTATGGCTACACCTTC

v_gene: TRBV2
d_gene: TRBD2
j_gene: TRBJ2-1
abundance: .
CDR3aa: CASRGRGEQFF
CDR3nt: TGTGCCAGCAGGGGGAGGGGTGAGCAGTTCTTC

v_gene: TRBV10-1
d_gene: .
j_gene: TRBJ1-1
abundance: .
CDR3aa: CASMAGPYTEAFF
CDR3nt: TGCGCCAGCATGGCAGGCCCTTACACTGAAGCTTTCTTT